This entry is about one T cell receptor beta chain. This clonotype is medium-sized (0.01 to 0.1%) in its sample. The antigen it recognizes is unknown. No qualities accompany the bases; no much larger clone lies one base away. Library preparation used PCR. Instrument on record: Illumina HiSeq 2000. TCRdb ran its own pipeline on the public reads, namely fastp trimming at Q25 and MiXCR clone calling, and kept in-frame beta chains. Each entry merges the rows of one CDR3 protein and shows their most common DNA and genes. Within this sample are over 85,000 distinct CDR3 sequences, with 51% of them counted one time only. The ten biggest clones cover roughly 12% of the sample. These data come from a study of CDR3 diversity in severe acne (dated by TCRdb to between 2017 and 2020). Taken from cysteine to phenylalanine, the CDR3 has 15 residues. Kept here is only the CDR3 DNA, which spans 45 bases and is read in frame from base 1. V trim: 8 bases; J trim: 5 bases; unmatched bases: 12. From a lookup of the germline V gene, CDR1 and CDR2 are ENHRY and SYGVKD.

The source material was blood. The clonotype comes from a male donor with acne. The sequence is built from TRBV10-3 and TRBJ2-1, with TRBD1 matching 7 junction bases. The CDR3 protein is CAILSTETGNNEQFF. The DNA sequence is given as TGTGCCATCCTCTCAACTGAGACAGGGAACAATGAGCAGTTCTTC.